This T cell receptor beta chain was documented in a study of early T cells in non-severe SARS-CoV-2 infection. Overall study findings and caveats: Using VDJdb, the matching emphasized anti-spike CD8 responses while missing private and CD4 specificities.

The CDR3 totals 15 residues. Germline V gene data show CDR1 as MNHEY and CDR2 as SMNVEV (reference sequence). V was cut by 1 base and J by 3 bases, with 13 bases left in between. TCRdb fed the 5' RACE reads into MiXCR, producing one record per CDR3 protein. Of fewer than 40,000 distinct CDR3 sequences in the sample, approximately 7.1% were seen once. Only a few counts were recorded for this clonotype. Its antigen is unidentified. The sequence derives from an adult who was a healthcare worker with PCR-confirmed SARS-CoV-2 infection or an uninfected control (not recorded which). The specimen was whole blood, collected at baseline. This chain joins TRBV27 and TRBJ2-7, with D tentatively TRBD1 or TRBD2 (5 bases each). CDR3 sequence reads: CASSLFPGPLYEQYF. The DNA for the CDR3 is TGTGCCAGCAGTTTATTTCCGGGGCCCCTCTACGAGCAGTACTTC.